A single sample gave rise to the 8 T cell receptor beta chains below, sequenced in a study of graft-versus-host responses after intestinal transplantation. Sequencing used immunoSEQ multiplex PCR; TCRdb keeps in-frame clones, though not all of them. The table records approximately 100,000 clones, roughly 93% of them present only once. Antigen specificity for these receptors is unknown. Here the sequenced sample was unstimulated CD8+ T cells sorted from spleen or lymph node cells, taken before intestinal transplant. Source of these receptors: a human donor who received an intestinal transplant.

CDR3 nucleotide sequence: TGTGCCAGCAGTGTGTCCGGGAGGACTGAAGCTTTCTTT. Translation: CASSVSGRTEAFF. V is TRBV6-5 and J is TRBJ1-1; D gene uncertain. V lost 5 bases and J lost 5, with 12 bases in between. The CDR3 runs to 13 residues. Germline assignment: CDR1 MNHEY and CDR2 SVGAGI.

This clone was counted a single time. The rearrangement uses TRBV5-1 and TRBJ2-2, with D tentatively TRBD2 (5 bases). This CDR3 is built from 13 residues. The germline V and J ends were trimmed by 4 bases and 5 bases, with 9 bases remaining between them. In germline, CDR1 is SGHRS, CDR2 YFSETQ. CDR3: CASSPTGTGELFF. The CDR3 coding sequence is TGCGCCAGCAGCCCAACGGGAACCGGGGAGCTGTTTTTT. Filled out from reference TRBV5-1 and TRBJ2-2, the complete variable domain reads KAGVTQTPRYLIKTRGQQVTLSCSPISGHRSVSWYQQTPGQGLQFLFEYFSETQRNKGNFPGRFSGRQFSNSRSEMNVSTLELGDSALYLCASSPTGTGELFFGEGSRLTVL.

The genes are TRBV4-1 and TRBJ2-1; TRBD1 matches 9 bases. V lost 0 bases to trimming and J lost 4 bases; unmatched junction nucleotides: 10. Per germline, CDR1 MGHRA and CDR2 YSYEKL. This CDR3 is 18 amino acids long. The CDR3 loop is CASSQEPPFGQGYNEQFF. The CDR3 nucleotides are TGCGCCAGCAGCCAAGAGCCGCCGTTCGGACAGGGGTACAATGAGCAGTTCTTC.

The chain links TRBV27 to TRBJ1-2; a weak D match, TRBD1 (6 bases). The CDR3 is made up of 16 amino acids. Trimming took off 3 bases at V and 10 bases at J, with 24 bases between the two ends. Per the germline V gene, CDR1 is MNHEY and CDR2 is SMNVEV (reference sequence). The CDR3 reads CASSFVSGTLLWDYTF. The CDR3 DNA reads TGTGCCAGCAGTTTCGTTTCCGGGACATTACTATGGGACTACACCTTC.

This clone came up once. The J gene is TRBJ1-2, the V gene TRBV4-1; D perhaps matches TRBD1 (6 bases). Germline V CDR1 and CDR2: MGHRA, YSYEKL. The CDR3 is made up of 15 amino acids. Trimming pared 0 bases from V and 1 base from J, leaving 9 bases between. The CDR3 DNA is TGCGCCAGCAGCCAAGATTGGGGGCGTAACTATGGCTACACCTTC. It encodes CASSQDWGRNYGYTF.

Written as DNA, the CDR3 is TGTGCCAGCAGCCGCGGACTCGGGGCCATGAACACTGAAGCTTTCTTT. Its translation is CASSRGLGAMNTEAFF. The rearrangement links TRBV11-2 to TRBJ1-1, with D tentatively TRBD1 (5 bases). Germline V CDR1 and CDR2: SGHAT, FQNNGV. The CDR3 runs to 16 residues. The V end was cut by 5 bases, the J end by 0 bases, with 16 bases between.

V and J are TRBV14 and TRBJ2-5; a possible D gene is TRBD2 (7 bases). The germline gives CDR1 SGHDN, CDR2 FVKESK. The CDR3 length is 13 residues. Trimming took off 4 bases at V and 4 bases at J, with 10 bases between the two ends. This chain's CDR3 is CASSPGGLETQYF. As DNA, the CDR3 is TGTGCCAGCAGCCCGGGGGGCCTAGAGACCCAGTACTTC.

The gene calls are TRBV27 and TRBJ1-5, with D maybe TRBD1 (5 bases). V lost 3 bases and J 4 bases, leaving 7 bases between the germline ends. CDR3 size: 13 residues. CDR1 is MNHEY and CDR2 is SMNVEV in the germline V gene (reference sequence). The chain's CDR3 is CASSLGENQPQHF. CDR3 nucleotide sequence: TGTGCCAGCAGTTTGGGGGAAAATCAGCCCCAGCATTTT.